Each of the 11 T cell receptor beta chains below was sequenced from the same sample in a study of blood T cell repertoires in COVID-19 (dated by TCRdb to about 2020). Library preparation used the immunoSEQ multiplex PCR assay. The source is immuneACCESS, and TCRdb retained only in-frame sequences with V and J called. Part of the clones is not carried over; for the studies checked, unresolved V genes explain less than half of this, and the remainder is unexplained. Within this sample are about 160,000 clones, with approximately 87% of them counted one time only. The ten largest clones add up to about 6% of the sample. Sequenced input: peripheral blood. The receptors originated from an older man with acute or convalescent COVID-19.

The chain has TRBV5-1 and TRBJ1-6, with D perhaps matching TRBD1 (6 bases). The CDR3 length is 16 residues. Germline V CDR1 and CDR2: SGHRS, YFSETQ. Trimming removed 4 bases at V and 9 bases at J, with 20 bases between. The CDR3 nucleotides read TGCGCCAGCAGCGCCAGAGGGGGGGCTAATGGTTCACCCCTCCACTTT. It codes for CASSARGGANGSPLHF.

The chain carries TRBV28 and TRBJ2-3; the match to TRBD2 covers 13 bases. CDR3 size: 17 residues. Germline CDR1 is MDHEN and CDR2 is SYDVKM. V was clipped by 3 bases and J by 3 bases; unmatched bases: 6. The CDR3 sequence: CASSLGGLAGVTDTQYF. For the CDR3, the DNA is TGTGCCAGCAGTTTGGGTGGACTAGCGGGAGTGACAGATACGCAGTATTTT. Combining the CDR3 with reference TRBV28 and TRBJ2-3 gives the whole variable domain DVKVTQSSRYLVKRTGEKVFLECVQDMDHENMFWYRQDPGLGLRLIYFSYDVKMKEKGDIPEGYSVSREKKERFSLILESASTNQTSMYLCASSLGGLAGVTDTQYFGPGTRLTVL.

V is TRBV7-2 and J is TRBJ2-1; TRBD2 matches at 7 bases. Germline V lookup: CDR1 SGHTA, CDR2 FQGNSA. This CDR3 contains 16 residues. After removal of 5 bases from V and 3 bases from J, the junction contained 10 bases not matched to a gene. CDR3 sequence reads: CASSKLGGGFYNEQFF. For the CDR3, the DNA is TGTGCCAGCAGCAAACTGGGGGGGGGATTCTACAATGAGCAGTTCTTC.

The rearrangement joins TRBV12-5 to TRBJ2-3; tentative D call: TRBD2 (7 bases). The germline V gene encodes CDR1 LGHNT and CDR2 FRNRAP. The CDR3 runs 13 residues. The V end was cut by 6 bases, the J end by 6 bases, with 13 bases between. This CDR3 reads CASGNAGADTQYF. The CDR3 bases are TGTGCTAGTGGCAACGCGGGGGCGGATACGCAGTATTTT.

This clone was detected only once. The rearrangement links TRBV2 to TRBJ1-1; no clear D. The V gene lost 5 bases and the J gene lost 3 bases, with 10 bases spanning the gap. Germline V CDR1 and CDR2: SNHLY, FYNNEI. CDR3 length: 13 amino acids. The CDR3 DNA reads as TGTGCCAGCAGTCTGAAGAGAGACACTGAAGCTTTCTTT. It translates to CASSLKRDTEAFF.

The genes are TRBV28 and TRBJ1-2; perhaps TRBD1 as D (5 bases). The germline V and J ends were trimmed by 3 bases and 4 bases, with 12 bases remaining between them. Germline CDR1 MDHEN, CDR2 SYDVKM. The CDR3 spans 14 residues. CDR3 residues: CASSFWGVSYGYTF. CDR3 bases: TGTGCCAGCAGTTTTTGGGGGGTGTCCTATGGCTACACCTTC.

The rearrangement links TRBV7-9 to TRBJ2-5; 10 nucleotides align to TRBD1. The CDR3 extends over 16 amino acids. With V trimmed by 7 bases and J by 4 bases, 12 bases remained unmatched. Germline V gene sequence: CDR1 SEHNR, CDR2 FQNEAQ (reference sequence). As DNA, the CDR3 is TGTGCCAGCACCACCCCCCGGGACAGGGGAACAGAGACCCAGTACTTC. It is translated as CASTTPRDRGTETQYF.

This clone came up once. The chain links TRBV3-1 (or the pseudogene TRBV3-2) to TRBJ1-3; D is ambiguous. The germline gives CDR1 LGHDT, CDR2 YNNKEL (reference sequence). V dropped 5 bases and J dropped 3 bases, with 11 bases sitting between them. The length of the CDR3 is 14 residues. Written as DNA, the CDR3 is TGTGCCAGCAGCGTTCAGACTCGTGGAAACACCATATATTTT. This codes for CASSVQTRGNTIYF.

This clone was counted between two and nine times. The chain has TRBV19 and TRBJ2-7, with D maybe TRBD2 (5 bases). The CDR3 is 15 amino acids. Per germline, CDR1 LNHDA and CDR2 SQIVND (reference sequence). V was pared by 1 base and J by 3 bases, with 13 bases between. CDR3 DNA sequence: TGTGCCAGTAGTATAGTAGGCACGGAGGACTACGAGCAGTACTTC. Protein: CASSIVGTEDYEQYF. Based on the CDR3 plus reference TRBV19 and TRBJ2-7, the full variable domain is DGGITQSPKYLFRKEGQNVTLSCEQNLNHDAMYWYRQDPGQGLRLIYYSQIVNDFQKGDIAEGYSVSREKKESFPLTVTSAQKNPTAFYLCASSIVGTEDYEQYFGPGTRLTVT.

The chain uses TRBV9 and TRBJ1-4, with 12 nucleotides matching TRBD1. The CDR3 runs 16 residues. Trimming removed 4 bases from V and 7 bases from J; junction bases left unmatched: 8. The germline gives CDR1 SGDLS, CDR2 YYNGEE. The CDR3, as DNA: TGTGCCAGCAGCCCGATGATGGGACAGGGGGCTGAAAAACTGTTTTTT. Its translation: CASSPMMGQGAEKLFF.

The V call is TRBV4-2, the J call TRBJ2-7; D is perhaps TRBD1 (6 bases). Germline values: CDR1 LGHNA, CDR2 YNFKEQ. This CDR3 is 15 amino acids long. Trimming pared 4 bases from V and 0 bases from J, leaving 13 bases between. The DNA of the CDR3 is TGTGCCAGCAGCCCCACAGGGACAAACTCCTACGAGCAGTACTTC. Protein product: CASSPTGTNSYEQYF.